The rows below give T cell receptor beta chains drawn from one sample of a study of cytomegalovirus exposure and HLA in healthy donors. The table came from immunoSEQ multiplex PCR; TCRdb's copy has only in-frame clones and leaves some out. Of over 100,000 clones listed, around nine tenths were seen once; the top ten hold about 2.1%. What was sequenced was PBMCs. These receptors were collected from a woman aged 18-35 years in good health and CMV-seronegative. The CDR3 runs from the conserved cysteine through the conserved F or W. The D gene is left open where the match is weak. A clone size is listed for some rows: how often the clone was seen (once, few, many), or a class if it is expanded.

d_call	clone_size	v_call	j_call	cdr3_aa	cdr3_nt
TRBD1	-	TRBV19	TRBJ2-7	CASSARGQAAHEQYF	TGTGCCAGTAGTGCACGGGGACAGGCCGCCCACGAGCAGTACTTC
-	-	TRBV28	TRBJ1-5	CASSSHPEEPQHF	TGTGCCAGCAGTTCCCATCCCGAGGAGCCCCAGCATTTT
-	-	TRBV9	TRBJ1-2	CATSNGVNYGYTF	TGTGCCACCTCGAACGGTGTGAACTATGGCTACACCTTC
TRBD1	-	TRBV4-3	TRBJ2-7	CASSQDRAGTGGFYEQYF	TGCGCCAGCAGCCAAGATCGCGCCGGGACAGGGGGCTTCTACGAGCAGTACTTC
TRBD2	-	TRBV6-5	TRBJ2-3	CASSGGRVNTDTQYF	TGTGCCAGCTCTGGAGGGAGGGTTAACACAGATACGCAGTATTTT
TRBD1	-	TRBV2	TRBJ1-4	CASSVPRDSFKLFF	TGTGCCAGCAGCGTCCCCAGGGACAGTTTCAAACTGTTTTTT
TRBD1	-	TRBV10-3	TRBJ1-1	CAIRTGGVNTEAFF	TGTGCCATCCGGACAGGGGGAGTGAACACTGAAGCTTTCTTT
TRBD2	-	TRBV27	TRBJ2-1	CASSLSTSGGPYNEQFF	TGTGCCAGCAGTTTATCAACTAGCGGGGGCCCCTACAATGAGCAGTTCTTC
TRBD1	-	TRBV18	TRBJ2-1	CASSQTGQDNEQFF	TGTGCCAGCTCGCAGACCGGACAGGACAATGAGCAGTTCTTC
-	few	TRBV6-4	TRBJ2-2	CASRDKNTGELFF	TGTGCCAGCCGGGACAAGAACACCGGGGAGCTGTTTTTT
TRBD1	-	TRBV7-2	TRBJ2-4	CASSRDRVDIQYF	TGTGCCAGCAGCCGGGACAGGGTTGACATTCAGTACTTC
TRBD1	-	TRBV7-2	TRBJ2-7	CASSLGGTGSYEQYF	TGTGCCAGCAGCTTAGGAGGGACAGGCTCCTACGAGCAGTACTTC
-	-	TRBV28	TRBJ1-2	CASSPFKGPIYGYTF	TGTGCCAGCAGTCCTTTTAAGGGGCCGATATATGGCTACACCTTC
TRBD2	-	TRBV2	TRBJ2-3	CASSLGLAPGTDTQYF	TGTGCCAGCAGTCTAGGACTAGCGCCGGGCACAGATACGCAGTATTTT
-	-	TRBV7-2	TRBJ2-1	CASTLPGLRPGFF	TGTGCCAGCACGTTACCGGGACTCAGGCCGGGGTTCTTC
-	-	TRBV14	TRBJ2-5	CASSQDYRIQYF	TGTGCCAGCAGCCAAGATTATCGTATCCAGTACTTC
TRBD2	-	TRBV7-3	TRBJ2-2	CASSFGLAGATGELFF	TGTGCCAGCAGCTTCGGACTAGCGGGAGCTACCGGGGAGCTGTTTTTT
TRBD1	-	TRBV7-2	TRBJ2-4	CASSRQGTENIQYF	TGTGCCAGCAGCCGACAGGGGACAGAAAACATTCAGTACTTC
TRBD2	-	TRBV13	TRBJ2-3	CASSRLADSTDTQYF	TGTGCCAGCAGCCGACTAGCGGATAGCACAGATACGCAGTATTTT
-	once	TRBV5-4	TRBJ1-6	CASSFGGSPLHF	TGTGCCAGCAGCTTCGGGGGTTCACCCCTCCACTTT
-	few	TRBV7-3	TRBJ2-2	CASSLGGANTGELFF	TGTGCCAGCAGCTTAGGCGGGGCTAACACCGGGGAGCTGTTTTTT
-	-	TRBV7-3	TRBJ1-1	CASSLSGSGTEAFF	TGTGCCAGCAGCTTATCGGGGAGCGGCACTGAAGCTTTCTTT
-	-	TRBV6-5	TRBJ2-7	CASQAETTAYEQYF	TGTGCCAGCCAGGCAGAGACCACAGCCTACGAGCAGTACTTC
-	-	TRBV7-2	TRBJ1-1	CASSSSGSRNTEAFF	TGTGCCAGCAGCTCCTCAGGGTCACGGAACACTGAAGCTTTCTTT
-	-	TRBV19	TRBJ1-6	CASSTGRENSPLHF	TGTGCCAGTAGTACCGGACGGGAAAATTCACCCCTCCACTTT
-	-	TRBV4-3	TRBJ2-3	CASSRTAFSTDTQYF	TGCGCCAGCAGCCGCACAGCTTTCAGCACAGATACGCAGTATTTT
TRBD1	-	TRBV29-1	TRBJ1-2	CSVEGSPTGGGYTF	TGCAGCGTTGAAGGGTCCCCGACAGGGGGTGGCTACACCTTC
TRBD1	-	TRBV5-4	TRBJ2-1	CASSSGTGLNEQFF	TGTGCCAGCAGCTCCGGGACAGGGTTGAATGAGCAGTTCTTC
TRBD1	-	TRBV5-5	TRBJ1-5	CASSWDRAGQPQHF	TGTGCCAGCAGCTGGGACAGGGCAGGGCAGCCCCAGCATTTT
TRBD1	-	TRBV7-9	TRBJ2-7	CASSLGQGASGEQYF	TGTGCCAGCAGCTTGGGACAGGGGGCATCGGGCGAGCAGTACTTC
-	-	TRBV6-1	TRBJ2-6	CASSVAGANVLTF	TGTGCCAGCAGTGTTGCGGGGGCCAACGTCCTGACTTTC
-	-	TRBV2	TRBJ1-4	CASSPTGNEKLFF	TGTGCCAGCAGTCCCACAGGGAATGAAAAACTGTTTTTT
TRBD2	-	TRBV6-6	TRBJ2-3	CASSYDKLANTDTQYF	TGTGCCAGCAGTTACGACAAACTAGCGAACACAGATACGCAGTATTTT
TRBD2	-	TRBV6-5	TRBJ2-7	CASTPSGVSGEQYF	TGTGCCAGCACCCCTAGCGGGGTGTCTGGCGAGCAGTACTTC
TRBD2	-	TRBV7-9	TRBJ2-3	CASSFLAGATDTQYF	TGTGCCAGCAGCTTCCTAGCGGGGGCGACAGATACGCAGTATTTT
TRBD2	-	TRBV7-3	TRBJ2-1	CASSLLGEGSNEQFF	TGTGCCAGCAGCTTATTGGGGGAGGGGTCCAATGAGCAGTTCTTC
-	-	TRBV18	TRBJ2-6	CASSDSSGANVLTF	TGTGCCAGCTCGGACAGCTCTGGGGCCAACGTCCTGACTTTC
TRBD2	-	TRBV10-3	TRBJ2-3	CAITADLGGGAADTQYF	TGTGCCATCACCGCCGACTTAGGCGGGGGGGCCGCGGATACGCAGTATTTT
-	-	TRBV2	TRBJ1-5	CASTSPTENQPQHF	TGTGCCAGCACCTCCCCCACGGAGAATCAGCCCCAGCATTTT
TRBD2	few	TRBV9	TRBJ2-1	CASSVATSGEQFF	TGTGCCAGCAGCGTAGCAACTAGCGGAGAGCAGTTCTTC
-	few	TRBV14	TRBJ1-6	CASSQDLGMLGNSPLHF	TGTGCCAGCAGCCAAGATCTAGGTATGCTTGGCAATTCACCCCTCCACTTT
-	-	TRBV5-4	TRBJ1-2	CASSLLGAHYGYTF	TGTGCCAGCAGCTTGTTAGGGGCACACTATGGCTACACCTTC
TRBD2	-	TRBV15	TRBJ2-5	CATSRGGGEETQYF	TGTGCCACCAGCAGAGGGGGAGGGGAAGAGACCCAGTACTTC
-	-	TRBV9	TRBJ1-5	CASSVATGHQFQPQHF	TGTGCCAGCAGCGTAGCCACGGGACACCAATTTCAGCCCCAGCATTTT
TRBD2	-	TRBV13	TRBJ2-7	CASSSGRDEQYF	TGTGCCAGCAGCTCGGGGAGGGACGAGCAGTACTTC
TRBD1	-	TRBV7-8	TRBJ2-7	CASSLAHGQGSYEQYF	TGTGCCAGCAGCTTAGCACACGGACAGGGTTCGTACGAGCAGTACTTC
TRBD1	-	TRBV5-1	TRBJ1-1	CASRRQGDTEAFF	TGCGCCAGCAGGAGACAGGGAGACACTGAAGCTTTCTTT
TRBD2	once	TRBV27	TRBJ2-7	CASSPSGRAIYEQYF	TGTGCCAGCAGCCCAAGCGGGAGGGCAATCTACGAGCAGTACTTC
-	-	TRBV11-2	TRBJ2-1	CASSLDGGADYNEQFF	TGTGCCAGCAGCTTAGATGGAGGGGCCGACTACAATGAGCAGTTCTTC
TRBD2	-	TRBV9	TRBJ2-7	CASSSGLAGGLDEQYF	TGTGCCAGCAGCTCTGGACTAGCGGGAGGGTTGGACGAGCAGTACTTC
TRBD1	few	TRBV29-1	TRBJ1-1	CSAGQGDTEAFF	TGCAGCGCTGGACAGGGTGACACTGAAGCTTTCTTT
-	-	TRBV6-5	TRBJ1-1	CASSWAREGNTEAFF	TGTGCCAGCAGTTGGGCCAGGGAAGGGAACACTGAAGCTTTCTTT
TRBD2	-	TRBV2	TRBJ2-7	CASRRLAGGEQYF	TGTGCCAGCAGGAGACTAGCGGGGGGCGAGCAGTACTTC
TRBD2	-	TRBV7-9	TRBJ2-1	CASSLQPGLAANEQFF	TGTGCCAGCAGCTTACAACCGGGACTAGCGGCCAATGAGCAGTTCTTC
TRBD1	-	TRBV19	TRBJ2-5	CASSTGQGIQETQYF	TGTGCCAGTAGTACGGGACAGGGGATCCAAGAGACCCAGTACTTC
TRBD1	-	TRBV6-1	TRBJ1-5	CASNRDRVNQPQHF	TGTGCCAGCAACCGGGACAGGGTAAATCAGCCCCAGCATTTT
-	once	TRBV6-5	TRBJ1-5	CASSDAGMSQPQHF	TGTGCCAGCAGTGACGCGGGGATGAGTCAGCCCCAGCATTTT
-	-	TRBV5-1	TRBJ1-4	CASSLGPGQGSTNEKLFF	TGCGCCAGCAGCTTGGGACCGGGACAAGGTTCAACTAATGAAAAACTGTTTTTT
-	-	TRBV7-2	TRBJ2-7	CASSIGIRYEQYF	TGTGCCAGCAGCATCGGGATCCGATACGAGCAGTACTTC